This TCR beta chain emerged from a study of control samples from healthy donors and cancer patients (dated by TCRdb to 2020 to 2022). This clone was observed a handful of times. It lacks a known antigen. Within one base of it there is no much larger clone, and no base qualities were kept. At the junction V is shortened by 2 bases and J by 11 bases, with 16 bases in between. CDR1 SGHTA and CDR2 FQGNSA are derived from the germline V gene. The CDR3 measures 14 amino acids from cysteine to phenylalanine. Left in the record is the CDR3 DNA by itself, 42 bases read in frame from the first base. The library was obtained by the immunoSEQ multiplex PCR assay. TCRdb re-hosts the immuneACCESS table, in-frame sequences only. Its copies lack some clones; in the studies checked, an unresolved V gene accounts for under half of them, and the cause for the rest is not known. The sample yields just over 150,000 clones; 94% were counted once. The ten most abundant clones make up about 8.5% of the sample.

Sequenced material: blood. This chain is built from TRBV7-2 and TRBJ2-1, and possibly TRBD2, on 6 matching bases. This receptor was taken from a woman aged 40 to 50 in good health. The DNA reads TGTGCCAGCAGCTTAAGTTCGGGGGAGGCCAAGCAGTTCTTC. This yields the protein CASSLSSGEAKQFF.